Listed below are T cell receptor beta chains from one sample, sequenced in a study of shared clonotypes between healthy human individuals. This table comes from immunoSEQ multiplex PCR, and its TCRdb copy is limited to in-frame clones, with some not included. The data show about a million clones, roughly 80% seen once. Sequenced material: memory CD4+ T cells from PBMCs. Receptors were obtained from a man aged 18 to 35 in good health. Some clones in this sample may be carry-over from other donors' samples. Both conserved end residues are part of each CDR3. The D gene is left open where the match is weak. Clone size appears in some rows only: once, few, many, or a class for an expanded clone.

CDR3: CASSLYSGGVGYGYTF
DNA: TGTGCCAGCAGTTTATACTCAGGGGGGGTGGGCTATGGCTACACCTTC
D: TRBD1
size: once
J: TRBJ1-2
V: TRBV28

CDR3: CASSQEVALILYGYTF
DNA: TGCGCCAGCAGCCAAGAGGTGGCCCTCATACTCTATGGCTACACCTTC
D: .
size: once
J: TRBJ1-2
V: TRBV4-1

CDR3: CASSSPWRDGGEKLFF
DNA: TGTGCCAGCAGTTCCCCTTGGAGGGATGGGGGTGAAAAACTGTTTTTT
D: .
size: .
J: TRBJ1-4
V: TRBV28

CDR3: CASSFRQAQETQYF
DNA: TGTGCCAGCAGCTTCCGACAGGCCCAAGAGACCCAGTACTTC
D: .
size: .
J: TRBJ2-5
V: TRBV11-2

CDR3: CASSFWGNTEAFF
DNA: TGTGCCAGCAGTTTCTGGGGGAACACTGAAGCTTTCTTT
D: .
size: few
J: TRBJ1-1
V: TRBV27

CDR3: CSEYRGWGNQPQHF
DNA: TGCAGCGAATACAGGGGATGGGGCAATCAGCCCCAGCATTTT
D: TRBD1
size: .
J: TRBJ1-5
V: TRBV29-1

CDR3: CASSVVFGGGGTEAFF
DNA: TGTGCCAGCAGCGTAGTGTTTGGAGGGGGCGGAACTGAAGCTTTCTTT
D: TRBD1
size: .
J: TRBJ1-1
V: TRBV9

CDR3: CASSRIGEGTAVRGYTF
DNA: TGTGCCAGTAGTCGTATAGGAGAGGGCACCGCCGTACGAGGCTACACCTTC
D: .
size: few
J: TRBJ1-2
V: TRBV19

CDR3: CASSQGGTLRAGELFF
DNA: TGCGCCAGCAGCCAAGGGGGCACCCTTCGAGCCGGGGAGCTGTTTTTT
D: .
size: once
J: TRBJ2-2
V: TRBV4-3

CDR3: CASSSGQDYEQYF
DNA: TGTGCCAGCAGCTCGGGACAGGACTACGAGCAGTACTTC
D: TRBD1
size: .
J: TRBJ2-7
V: TRBV28

CDR3: CASSATIQQGVPLHF
DNA: TGTGCCAGCAGTGCCACCATTCAACAGGGGGTACCCCTCCACTTT
D: TRBD1
size: .
J: TRBJ1-6
V: TRBV6-4

CDR3: CASRYFTGGADEKLFF
DNA: TGCGCCAGCAGGTATTTTACAGGGGGCGCGGATGAAAAACTGTTTTTT
D: TRBD1
size: many
J: TRBJ1-4
V: TRBV5-1

CDR3: CASSLETGLSAFF
DNA: TGTGCCAGCAGTTTAGAGACAGGGCTGTCGGCTTTCTTT
D: TRBD1
size: .
J: TRBJ1-1
V: TRBV27

CDR3: CASSLRRLGNTIYF
DNA: TGTGCCAGCAGTTTACGTAGACTAGGAAACACCATATATTTT
D: .
size: .
J: TRBJ1-3
V: TRBV27

CDR3: CASLDLRQGGEKLFF
DNA: TGTGCCAGCCTGGACTTGAGACAGGGTGGGGAAAAACTGTTTTTT
D: TRBD1
size: .
J: TRBJ1-4
V: TRBV28

CDR3: CASSQNWNTGELFF
DNA: TGCGCCAGCAGCCAGAACTGGAACACCGGGGAGCTGTTTTTT
D: .
size: .
J: TRBJ2-2
V: TRBV5-1

CDR3: CASSPGLAGNSYEQYF
DNA: TGTGCCAGCTCACCCGGACTAGCGGGAAACTCCTACGAGCAGTACTTC
D: TRBD2
size: .
J: TRBJ2-7
V: TRBV18

CDR3: CASSQEVGRIQPQHF
DNA: TGCGCCAGCAGCCAAGAGGTCGGCAGGATTCAGCCCCAGCATTTT
D: .
size: .
J: TRBJ1-5
V: TRBV4-1

CDR3: CASSYFGAGSTDTQYF
DNA: TGTGCCAGCAGTTACTTCGGCGCAGGGAGCACAGATACGCAGTATTTT
D: .
size: .
J: TRBJ2-3
V: TRBV6-6

CDR3: CASSLGTGAQPQHF
DNA: TGCGCCAGCAGCTTGGGTACAGGGGCTCAGCCCCAGCATTTT
D: TRBD1
size: few
J: TRBJ1-5
V: TRBV5-1

CDR3: CATSRGGRVQPQHF
DNA: TGTGCCACCAGCAGAGGGGGACGGGTACAGCCCCAGCATTTT
D: .
size: .
J: TRBJ1-5
V: TRBV15

CDR3: CASSDHVANEKLFF
DNA: TGTGCCAGCAGTGACCACGTGGCTAATGAAAAACTGTTTTTT
D: .
size: .
J: TRBJ1-4
V: TRBV25-1

CDR3: CASSLTDRVDYNEQFF
DNA: TGTGCCAGCAGCTTAACGGACAGGGTAGACTACAATGAGCAGTTCTTC
D: TRBD1
size: .
J: TRBJ2-1
V: TRBV7-3

CDR3: CSVEGQGAGEQFF
DNA: TGCAGCGTTGAAGGGCAGGGGGCCGGTGAGCAGTTCTTC
D: TRBD1
size: .
J: TRBJ2-1
V: TRBV29-1

CDR3: CASSQPGTSGINNEQFF
DNA: TGCGCCAGCAGTCAGCCCGGGACTAGCGGTATAAACAATGAGCAGTTCTTC
D: TRBD2
size: .
J: TRBJ2-1
V: TRBV23-1

CDR3: CASSETGTGVSEQYF
DNA: TGTGCCAGCAGCGAGACCGGGACAGGGGTTTCCGAGCAGTACTTC
D: TRBD1
size: .
J: TRBJ2-7
V: TRBV5-6

CDR3: CASSKDAYCGYTF
DNA: TGTGCCAGCAGTAAAGACGCGTACTGTGGCTACACCTTC
D: .
size: .
J: TRBJ1-2
V: TRBV6-5

CDR3: CASSQNSGVTAFF
DNA: TGTGCCAGCAGTCAAAACTCAGGGGTTACGGCTTTCTTT
D: .
size: .
J: TRBJ1-1
V: TRBV11-2

CDR3: CATRGGAGNTIYF
DNA: TGTGCCACCCGGGGGGGGGCTGGAAACACCATATATTTT
D: .
size: .
J: TRBJ1-3
V: TRBV6-6

CDR3: CASSDPGGVATEAFF
DNA: TGTGCCAGCAGCGACCCTGGAGGGGTGGCCACTGAAGCTTTCTTT
D: .
size: .
J: TRBJ1-1
V: TRBV9

CDR3: CASRGQGSYGNTIYF
DNA: TGTGCCAGCAGAGGACAGGGTAGTTATGGAAACACCATATATTTT
D: TRBD1
size: once
J: TRBJ1-3
V: TRBV28

CDR3: CASSVGGETQYF
DNA: TGTGCCAGCAGCGTAGGCGGCGAGACCCAGTACTTC
D: .
size: .
J: TRBJ2-5
V: TRBV28

CDR3: CATGLAGNTDTQYF
DNA: TGTGCCACCGGACTAGCGGGAAACACAGATACGCAGTATTTT
D: TRBD2
size: .
J: TRBJ2-3
V: TRBV10-3

CDR3: CASSEARGAPYEQYF
DNA: TGTGCCAGCAGTGAAGCCCGAGGGGCCCCCTACGAGCAGTACTTC
D: .
size: .
J: TRBJ2-7
V: TRBV2

CDR3: CASSVDGRTTYEQYF
DNA: TGTGCCAGCAGCGTAGACGGACGAACAACCTACGAGCAGTACTTC
D: .
size: .
J: TRBJ2-7
V: TRBV9

CDR3: CASSRPPGQGSMGGYTF
DNA: TGTGCCAGCAGCCGACCACCGGGACAGGGTTCTATGGGTGGCTACACCTTC
D: TRBD1
size: .
J: TRBJ1-2
V: TRBV7-2

CDR3: CASRPQGSGGYNEQFF
DNA: TGCGCCAGCAGGCCCCAGGGGAGCGGGGGATACAATGAGCAGTTCTTC
D: TRBD2
size: .
J: TRBJ2-1
V: TRBV5-1

CDR3: CASSLTGINYGYTF
DNA: TGCGCCAGCAGCTTGACAGGGATCAACTATGGCTACACCTTC
D: .
size: .
J: TRBJ1-2
V: TRBV5-1

CDR3: CASRDRAWGETQYF
DNA: TGTGCCAGCAGGGACAGGGCCTGGGGGGAGACCCAGTACTTC
D: TRBD1
size: .
J: TRBJ2-5
V: TRBV2

CDR3: CASSLTNQAAGTQYF
DNA: TGTGCCAGCAGCTTAACCAATCAGGCGGCTGGAACGCAGTATTTT
D: .
size: .
J: TRBJ2-3
V: TRBV7-3

CDR3: CASRAGTGRNTGELFF
DNA: TGTGCCAGCAGGGCAGGGACAGGGAGGAACACCGGGGAGCTGTTTTTT
D: TRBD1
size: .
J: TRBJ2-2
V: TRBV5-6

CDR3: CASSIRGEGAGQPQHF
DNA: TGTGCCAGTAGTATTCGGGGTGAGGGGGCCGGTCAGCCCCAGCATTTT
D: TRBD1
size: .
J: TRBJ1-5
V: TRBV19

CDR3: CASSQAYRSIRNTIYF
DNA: TGTGCCAGCAGCCAAGCATACAGAAGTATTAGAAACACCATATATTTT
D: .
size: .
J: TRBJ1-3
V: TRBV4-2

CDR3: CASSLDGYQPQHF
DNA: TGTGCCAGCAGCTTGGACGGATATCAGCCCCAGCATTTT
D: .
size: .
J: TRBJ1-5
V: TRBV14

CDR3: CSVFRQGVEAFF
DNA: TGCAGCGTTTTTAGACAGGGGGTGGAAGCTTTCTTT
D: TRBD1
size: .
J: TRBJ1-1
V: TRBV29-1

CDR3: CASSLDLRIGGEQFF
DNA: TGTGCCAGCAGCTTAGATTTAAGAATTGGTGGAGAGCAGTTCTTC
D: .
size: .
J: TRBJ2-1
V: TRBV11-2

CDR3: CASSYDRTRNTEAFF
DNA: TGTGCCAGCAGTTACGACCGAACAAGGAACACTGAAGCTTTCTTT
D: .
size: .
J: TRBJ1-1
V: TRBV6-5

CDR3: CASSAGTSVETQYF
DNA: TGTGCCAGCAGCGCCGGGACTAGCGTCGAGACCCAGTACTTC
D: TRBD2
size: .
J: TRBJ2-5
V: TRBV9

CDR3: CASSPSQAGNEKLFF
DNA: TGTGCCAGCTCACCTAGTCAAGCGGGTAATGAAAAACTGTTTTTT
D: .
size: .
J: TRBJ1-4
V: TRBV18

CDR3: CASSIIQGGAEAFF
DNA: TGTGCCAGTAGTATCATCCAGGGAGGGGCTGAAGCTTTCTTT
D: .
size: many
J: TRBJ1-1
V: TRBV19